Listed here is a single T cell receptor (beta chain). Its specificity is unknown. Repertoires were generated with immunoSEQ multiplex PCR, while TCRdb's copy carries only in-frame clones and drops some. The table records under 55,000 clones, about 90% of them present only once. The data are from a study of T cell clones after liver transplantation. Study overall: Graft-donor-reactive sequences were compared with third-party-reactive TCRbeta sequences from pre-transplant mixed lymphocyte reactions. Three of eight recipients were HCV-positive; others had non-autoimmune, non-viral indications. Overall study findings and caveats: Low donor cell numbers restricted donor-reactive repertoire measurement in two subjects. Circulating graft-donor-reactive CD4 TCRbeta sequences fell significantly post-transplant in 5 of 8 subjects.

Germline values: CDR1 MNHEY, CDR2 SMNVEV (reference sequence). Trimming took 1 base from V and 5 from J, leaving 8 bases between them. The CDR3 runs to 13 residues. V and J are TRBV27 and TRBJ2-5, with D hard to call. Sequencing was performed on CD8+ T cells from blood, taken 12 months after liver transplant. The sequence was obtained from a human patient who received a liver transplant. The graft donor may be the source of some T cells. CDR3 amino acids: CASSLFGGETQYF. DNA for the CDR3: TGTGCCAGCAGTTTATTCGGTGGGGAGACCCAGTACTTC.